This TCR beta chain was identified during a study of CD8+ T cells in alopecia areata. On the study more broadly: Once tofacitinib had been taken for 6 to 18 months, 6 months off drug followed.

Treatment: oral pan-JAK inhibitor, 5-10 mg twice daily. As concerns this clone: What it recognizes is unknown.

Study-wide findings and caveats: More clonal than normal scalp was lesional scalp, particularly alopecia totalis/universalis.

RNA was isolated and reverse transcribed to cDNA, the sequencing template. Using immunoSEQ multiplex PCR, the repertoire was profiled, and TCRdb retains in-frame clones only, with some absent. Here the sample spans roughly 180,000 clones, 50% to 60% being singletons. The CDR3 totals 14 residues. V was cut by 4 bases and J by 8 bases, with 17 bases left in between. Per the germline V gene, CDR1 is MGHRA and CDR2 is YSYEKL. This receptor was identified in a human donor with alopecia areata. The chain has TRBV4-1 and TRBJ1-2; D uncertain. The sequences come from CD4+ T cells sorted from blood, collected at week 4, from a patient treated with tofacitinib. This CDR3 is CASSPLGGLRGYTF. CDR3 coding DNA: TGCGCCAGCAGCCCGCTGGGAGGTTTGAGGGGCTACACCTTC.